This T cell receptor (beta chain) is drawn from a study of tumor-infiltrating lymphocytes in primary liver carcinoma. Study-wide results and caveats: All five tumor regions shared only about 8-25% of top clones.

CDR3 size: 13 residues. It was from about 19-30 mg of unsorted bulk tissue that RNA and DNA were co-extracted. The proportion of viable tumor cells exceeded 85% in every tumor sample. Starting from 500 ng of total RNA, TCR beta cDNA was produced with a primer in the constant region. Investigators got TCR beta libraries out of three nested multiplex PCR rounds, done with slightly modified ARM-PCR. The first two PCR rounds, roughly 10 cycles each, used TRBV1-TRBV30 forward primers and a C-beta reverse primer. TCRdb re-derived calls from the multiplex PCR reads in MiXCR, one entry per CDR3 protein. The repertoire has approximately 100,000 distinct CDR3 sequences, around 66% of them found once; the top ten carry approximately 12%. This clonotype was recorded only once. Its target is not known. A read error may produce the germline difference seen at one junction end.

The chain is built from TRBV12-3 or TRBV12-4 and TRBJ2-7; no firm D call. The sequenced sample was liver tumor tissue from sampling region 2. The sample's subset: tumor region T2, inferior pole. The TCR comes from a woman in her fifties or sixties with primary liver carcinoma and hepatitis B virus infection. The CDR3 region is CVSSKRQAYEQYF. In DNA form, the CDR3 reads TGTGTCAGCAGTAAGAGACAAGCCTATGAGCAGTACTTC.